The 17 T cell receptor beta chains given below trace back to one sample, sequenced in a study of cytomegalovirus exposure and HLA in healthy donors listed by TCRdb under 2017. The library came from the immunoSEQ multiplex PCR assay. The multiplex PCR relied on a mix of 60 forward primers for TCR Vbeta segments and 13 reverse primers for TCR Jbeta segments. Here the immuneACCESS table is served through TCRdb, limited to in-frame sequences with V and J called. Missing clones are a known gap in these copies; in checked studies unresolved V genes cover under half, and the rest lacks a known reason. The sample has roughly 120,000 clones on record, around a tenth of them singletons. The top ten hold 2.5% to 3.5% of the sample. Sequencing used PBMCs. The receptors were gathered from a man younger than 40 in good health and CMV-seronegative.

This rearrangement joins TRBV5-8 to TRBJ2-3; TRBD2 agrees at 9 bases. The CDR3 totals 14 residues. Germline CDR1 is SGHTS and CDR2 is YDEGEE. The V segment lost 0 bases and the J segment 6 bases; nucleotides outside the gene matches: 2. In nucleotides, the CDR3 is TGTGCCAGCAGCTTGGGACTAGCGGCTGATACGCAGTATTTT. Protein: CASSLGLAADTQYF.

Here the CDR3 reads CASRITDSGGEQFF. Here the CDR3 DNA reads TGTGCCAGCAGGATTACGGACAGTGGGGGTGAGCAGTTCTTC. The gene calls are TRBV6-4 and TRBJ2-1; D might be TRBD1 (6 bases). The germline V and J ends were trimmed by 6 bases and 9 bases, with 18 bases remaining between them. The CDR3 has 14 residues. Germline V gene data show CDR1 as MRHNA and CDR2 as SNTAGT.

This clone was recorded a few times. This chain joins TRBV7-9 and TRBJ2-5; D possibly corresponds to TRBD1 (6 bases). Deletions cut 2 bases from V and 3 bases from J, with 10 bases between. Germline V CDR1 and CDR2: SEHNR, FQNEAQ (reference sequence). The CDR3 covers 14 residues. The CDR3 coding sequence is TGTGCCAGCAGCTTAACACAGGGAGAAGAGACCCAGTACTTC. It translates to CASSLTQGEETQYF.

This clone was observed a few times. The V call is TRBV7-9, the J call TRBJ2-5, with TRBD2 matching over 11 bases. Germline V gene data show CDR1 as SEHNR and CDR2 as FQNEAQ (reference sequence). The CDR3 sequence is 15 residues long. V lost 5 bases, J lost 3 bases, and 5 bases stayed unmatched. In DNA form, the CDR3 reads TGTGCCAGCAGCCCGGGACTAGCGGCAAAAGAGACCCAGTACTTC. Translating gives CASSPGLAAKETQYF.

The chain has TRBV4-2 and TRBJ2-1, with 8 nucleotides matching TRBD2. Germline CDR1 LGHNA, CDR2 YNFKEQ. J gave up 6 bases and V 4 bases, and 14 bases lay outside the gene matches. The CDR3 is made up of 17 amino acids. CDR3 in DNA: TGTGCCAGCAGCCTACGCGCAGGGACTAGTGGTCTCAATGAGCAGTTCTTC. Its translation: CASSLRAGTSGLNEQFF.

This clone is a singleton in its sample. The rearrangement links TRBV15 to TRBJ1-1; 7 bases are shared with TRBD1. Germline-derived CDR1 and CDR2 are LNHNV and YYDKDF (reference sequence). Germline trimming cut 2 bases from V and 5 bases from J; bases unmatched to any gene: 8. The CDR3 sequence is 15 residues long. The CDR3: CATSRPQGPTTEAFF. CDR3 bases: TGTGCCACCAGCAGACCACAGGGGCCTACGACTGAAGCTTTCTTT.

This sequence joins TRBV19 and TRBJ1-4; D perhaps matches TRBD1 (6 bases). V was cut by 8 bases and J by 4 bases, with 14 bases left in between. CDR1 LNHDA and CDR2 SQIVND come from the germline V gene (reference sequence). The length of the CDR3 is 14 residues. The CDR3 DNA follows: TGTGCCAGTTCCCGGACAGCTCTTAATGAAAAACTGTTTTTT. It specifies CASSRTALNEKLFF. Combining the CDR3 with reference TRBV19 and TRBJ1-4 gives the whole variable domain DGGITQSPKYLFRKEGQNVTLSCEQNLNHDAMYWYRQDPGQGLRLIYYSQIVNDFQKGDIAEGYSVSREKKESFPLTVTSAQKNPTAFYLCASSRTALNEKLFFGSGTQLSVL.

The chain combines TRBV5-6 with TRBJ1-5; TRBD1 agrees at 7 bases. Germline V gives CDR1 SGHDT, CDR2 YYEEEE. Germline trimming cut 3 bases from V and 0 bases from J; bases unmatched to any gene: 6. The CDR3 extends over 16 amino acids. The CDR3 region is CASSSTGAVSNQPQHF. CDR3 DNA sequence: TGTGCCAGCAGCTCTACAGGGGCGGTTAGCAATCAGCCCCAGCATTTT.

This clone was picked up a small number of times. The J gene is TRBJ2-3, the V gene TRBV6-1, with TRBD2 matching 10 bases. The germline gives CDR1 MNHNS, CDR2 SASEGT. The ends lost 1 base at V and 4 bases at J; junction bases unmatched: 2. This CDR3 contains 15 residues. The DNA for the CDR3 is TGTGCCAGCAGTGAAGAGCGGGGGGGCCCAGATACGCAGTATTTT. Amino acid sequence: CASSEERGGPDTQYF.

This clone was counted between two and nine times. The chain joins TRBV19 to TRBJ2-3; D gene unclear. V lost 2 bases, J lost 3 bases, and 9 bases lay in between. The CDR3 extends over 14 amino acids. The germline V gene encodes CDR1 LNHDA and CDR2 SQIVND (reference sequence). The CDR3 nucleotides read TGTGCCAGTAGTATATTGTTGCAGACAGATACGCAGTATTTT. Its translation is CASSILLQTDTQYF. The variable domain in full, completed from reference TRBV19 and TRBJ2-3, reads DGGITQSPKYLFRKEGQNVTLSCEQNLNHDAMYWYRQDPGQGLRLIYYSQIVNDFQKGDIAEGYSVSREKKESFPLTVTSAQKNPTAFYLCASSILLQTDTQYFGPGTRLTVL.

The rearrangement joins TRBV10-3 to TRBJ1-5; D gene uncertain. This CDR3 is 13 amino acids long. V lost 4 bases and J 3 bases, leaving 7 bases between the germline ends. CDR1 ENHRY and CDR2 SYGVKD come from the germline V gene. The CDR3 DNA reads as TGTGCCATCAGTGCCCGGGACAATCAGCCCCAGCATTTT. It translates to CAISARDNQPQHF.

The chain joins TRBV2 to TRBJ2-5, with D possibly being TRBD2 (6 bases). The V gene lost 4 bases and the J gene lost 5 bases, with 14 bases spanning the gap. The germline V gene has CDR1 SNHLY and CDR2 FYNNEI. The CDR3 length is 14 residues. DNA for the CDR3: TGTGCCAGCAGTGCTCTGCAGGGAGGCGAGACCCAGTACTTC. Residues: CASSALQGGETQYF.

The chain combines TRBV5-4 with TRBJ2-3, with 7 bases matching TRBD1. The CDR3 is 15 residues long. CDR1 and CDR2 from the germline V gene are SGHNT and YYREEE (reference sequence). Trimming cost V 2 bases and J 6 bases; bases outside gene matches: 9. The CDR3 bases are TGTGCCAGCAGCTTACGACATTCCAGGGGGGATACGCAGTATTTT. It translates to CASSLRHSRGDTQYF.

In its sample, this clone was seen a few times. In nucleotides, the CDR3 is TGTGCCAGCAGTGTATCGCAGTCGAACACCATATATTTT. Encoded protein: CASSVSQSNTIYF. This chain joins TRBV2 and TRBJ1-3; D unclear. The CDR3 totals 13 residues. Germline assignment: CDR1 SNHLY and CDR2 FYNNEI. V lost 4 bases and J lost 7, with 11 bases in between.

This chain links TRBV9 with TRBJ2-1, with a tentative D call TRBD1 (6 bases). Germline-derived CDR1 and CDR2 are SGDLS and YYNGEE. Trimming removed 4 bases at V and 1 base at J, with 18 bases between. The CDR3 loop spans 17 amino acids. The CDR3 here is CASSPRPGEWSYNEQFF. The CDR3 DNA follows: TGTGCCAGCAGCCCCCGACCAGGGGAATGGTCCTACAATGAGCAGTTCTTC.

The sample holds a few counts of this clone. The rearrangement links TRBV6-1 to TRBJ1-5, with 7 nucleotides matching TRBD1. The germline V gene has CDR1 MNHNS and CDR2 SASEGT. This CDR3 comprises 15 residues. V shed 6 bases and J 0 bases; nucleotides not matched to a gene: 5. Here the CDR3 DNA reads TGTGCCAGCAGGGGACAGACCTATAGCAATCAGCCCCAGCATTTT. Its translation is CASRGQTYSNQPQHF.

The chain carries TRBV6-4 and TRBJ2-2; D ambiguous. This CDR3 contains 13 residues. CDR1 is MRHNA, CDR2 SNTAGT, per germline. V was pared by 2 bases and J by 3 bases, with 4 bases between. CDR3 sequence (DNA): TGTGCCAGCAGTGACGGAGACACCGGGGAGCTGTTTTTT. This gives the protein CASSDGDTGELFF.